Sequencing of this T cell receptor beta chain was carried out in a study of T cell changes during pregnancy in multiple sclerosis. J gave up 8 bases and V 4 bases, and 4 bases lay outside the gene matches. This CDR3 is built from 14 residues. CDR1 is LNHDA, CDR2 SQIVND, per germline (reference sequence). This clone has just one count. The table came from immunoSEQ multiplex PCR; TCRdb's copy has only in-frame clones and leaves some out. The profile covers 60,000 to 85,000 clones, with more than 90% appearing a single time and approximately 2.4% taken by the ten largest. This material consisted of peripheral blood, taken in the first trimester of pregnancy. The gene calls are TRBV19 and TRBJ2-2; 10 bases match TRBD1. This receptor was identified in a female donor with multiple sclerosis, enrolled in a pregnancy study. DNA for the CDR3: TGTGCCAGTAGTACCCGGACAGGGGGTGGGGAGCTGTTTTTT. Translated: CASSTRTGGGELFF.